The present entry profiles one T cell receptor (beta chain) with its context. The target antigen is unknown. Mismatch with germline at one junction end may stem from a read error. The data were obtained in a study of cytomegalovirus exposure and HLA in healthy donors. Study-wide context: Unique TCR beta sequences numbering fewer than 130 million came from around 180 million T cells in an earlier analysis. Broader study findings: TCR beta chains associated with HLA were, in a later analysis, more clonally expanded than equally common others. For most TCR beta V segments, an earlier analysis put the productive rate at about 87% or about 30% of the time.

Germline V gene data show CDR1 as MNHEY and CDR2 as SMNVEV (reference sequence). CDR3 length: 16 residues. PCR amplification relied on 60 Vbeta primers (plus 13 Jbeta primers). Sequenced by immunoSEQ multiplex PCR; TCRdb stores in-frame clones only, minus some. The sample holds about 120,000 clones; 66% are singletons and the top ten take about 1.6%. The receptor was derived from a man between 18 and 35 years old in good health and CMV-seronegative. Sample: PBMCs. The rearrangement links TRBV27 to TRBJ1-2; the match to TRBD1 covers 7 bases. This chain's CDR3 is CARSPGDRLTMGGYTF. For the CDR3, the DNA is TGTGCCCGCAGCCCTGGGGACAGACTAACTATGGGTGGCTACACCTTC.